Following are 3 T cell receptor beta chains from one sample sequenced in a study of T cell repertoires in cytomegalovirus infection. In TCRdb, the reads were re-called with MiXCR into one record per CDR3 protein. The data contain 200,000 to 300,000 distinct CDR3 sequences, 8% to 9.5% of them singletons. Material for sequencing was PBMCs. The receptors were gathered from a human donor in good health (CMV status not recorded). Some clones in this sample may be carry-over from other donors' samples.

About this clonotype itself: This sequence may be a read error, since a much larger clone differs from it by one base. CDR3 sequence (DNA): TGTGCCAGCAGCCAGAGGGGCGGGTACACCGGGGAGCTGTTTTTT. Translated: CASSQRGGYTGELFF. The chain couples TRBV7-8 to TRBJ2-2, with D tentatively TRBD1 or TRBD2 (5 bases each). Germline values: CDR1 SGHVS, CDR2 FQNEAQ. Trimming pared 5 bases from V and 3 bases from J, leaving 13 bases between. The CDR3 runs to 15 residues.

This chain joins TRBV4-3 and TRBJ2-3, with 12 bases that match TRBD2. The J segment lost 1 base and the V segment lost 4 bases, leaving 6 bases of the junction unmatched. The CDR3 runs 17 residues. The V gene's germline CDR1 is LGHNA and CDR2 YSLEER. The CDR3 region is CASSRGLAGPRTDTQYF. In nucleotides, the CDR3 is TGCGCCAGCAGCCGGGGACTAGCGGGTCCCCGCACAGATACGCAGTATTTT.

This clonotype has a count of ten or more. The chain recombines TRBV7-2 with TRBJ1-4, with 7 bases lining up with TRBD1. V dropped 5 bases and J dropped 0; count of bases not matched to a gene: 6. CDR1 is SGHTA, CDR2 FQGNSA, per germline. The length of the CDR3 is 16 residues. The CDR3 loop reads CASSPSRGATNEKLFF. The CDR3 DNA reads as TGTGCCAGCAGCCCCAGCAGGGGGGCAACTAATGAAAAACTGTTTTTT.